The T cell receptor (beta chain) under discussion was sequenced for a study of cytomegalovirus exposure and HLA in healthy donors. Primers for the PCR totalled 60 Vbeta and 13 Jbeta. Libraries were prepared by immunoSEQ multiplex PCR; TCRdb keeps only in-frame clonotypes and omits some of them. In the table there are nearly 110,000 clones, more than 65% of which are singletons. Germline CDR1 is SGHTA and CDR2 is FQGNSA. CDR3 length: 18 residues. V trimming: 2 bases; J trimming: 0 bases; junction bases outside the gene matches: 10. This clone was found once. The chain uses TRBV7-2 and TRBJ2-4; the match to TRBD1 covers 7 bases. This TCR was sampled from a male donor in good health and CMV-seronegative. Sequencing was performed on PBMCs. This CDR3 reads CASSLYSGGAVAKNIQYF. The CDR3 nucleotides read TGTGCCAGCAGCTTATATTCAGGGGGAGCGGTAGCCAAAAACATTCAGTACTTC.